This T cell receptor (beta chain) was recorded in a study of Ad26.COV2.S vaccination and SARS-CoV-2 variants. Treatment meaning: over 15 received Ad26.COV2.S at low or high dose, single or two shots; about 5 received placebo; per-sample allocation not given. Collection of samples fell on day 63 after the first vaccine or placebo injection. The germline V gene has CDR1 SGHTA and CDR2 FQGNSA. The V end was cut by 6 bases, the J end by 4 bases, with 15 bases between. This CDR3 region has 14 residues. Repertoires were generated with immunoSEQ multiplex PCR, while TCRdb's copy carries only in-frame clones and drops some. The sample shows about 350,000 clones, roughly nine tenths of them seen only once.

The TCR was taken from a person aged 18 to 59 who received the Ad26.COV2.S COVID-19 vaccine or a placebo. Sequencing was performed on peripheral blood, taken in a trial of Ad26.COV2.S vaccine versus placebo. This sequence joins TRBV7-2 and TRBJ1-2; D possibly corresponds to TRBD1 (6 bases). DNA of the CDR3: TGTGCCAGCAGTCCTACAGGGTACGGCTATGGCTACACCTTC. Residues: CASSPTGYGYGYTF.